The 30 T cell receptor beta chains in this list originate from one sample, sequenced in a study of T cell repertoires in cytomegalovirus infection. TCRdb reprocessed the reads with MiXCR, giving one entry per CDR3 protein. The profile shows about half a million distinct CDR3 sequences, 30% to 40% of them singletons. The antigens for these receptors are not known. Sequences were derived from cultured PBMCs, sampled from culture after CMV antigen stimulation. These receptors were taken from a human donor in good health (CMV status not recorded). Some clones in this sample may be carry-over from other donors' samples.

This sequence joins TRBV27 and TRBJ2-7; no definite D call. Germline CDR1 and CDR2: MNHEY and SMNVEV (reference sequence). CDR3 length: 14 residues. V was trimmed by 0 bases and J by 0 bases, leaving 6 bases between them. The CDR3 region has the DNA TGTGCCAGCAGTTTATCCCAGAGCTCCTACGAGCAGTACTTC. Encoded protein: CASSLSQSSYEQYF.

This rearrangement joins TRBV25-1 to TRBJ2-7; D is possibly TRBD1 or TRBD2 (5 bases each). Germline assignment: CDR1 MGHDK and CDR2 SYGVNS. Trimming took off 6 bases at V and 7 bases at J, with 16 bases between the two ends. The CDR3 totals 13 residues. CDR3 bases: TGTGCCAGCAGGAGGGCCAGGGAAGGGGAGCAGTACTTC. This codes for CASRRAREGEQYF.

This clonotype was seen more than once but under ten times. The rearrangement joins TRBV7-9 to TRBJ1-4, with TRBD1 identical over 7 bases. CDR3 size: 14 residues. The germline CDR1 and CDR2 sequences are SEHNR and FQNEAQ (reference sequence). With V trimmed by 5 bases and J by 8 bases, 8 bases remained unmatched. In DNA form, the CDR3 reads TGTGCCAGCAGCCTACCAGACAGGGCCGAAAAACTGTTTTTT. Translating it yields CASSLPDRAEKLFF. The entire variable domain, with the rest obtained from reference TRBV7-9 and TRBJ1-4, is as follows: DTGVSQNPRHKITKRGQNVTFRCDPISEHNRLYWYRQTLGQGPEFLTYFQNEAQLEKSRLLSDRFSAERPKGSFSTLEIQRTEQGDSAMYLCASSLPDRAEKLFFGSGTQLSVL.

This clonotype occurred many times. The genes are TRBV7-2 and TRBJ2-2, with D possibly matching TRBD2 (6 bases). Trimming stripped 0 bases from V and 0 bases from J, with 8 bases between. The germline CDR1 and CDR2 sequences are SGHTA and FQGNSA. The CDR3 totals 16 residues. The CDR3 loop reads CASSLAGGTNTGELFF. CDR3 sequence (DNA): TGTGCCAGCAGCTTAGCCGGCGGGACGAACACCGGGGAGCTGTTTTTT.

The chain employs TRBV27 and TRBJ2-7, with 7 bases fitting TRBD2. The CDR3 extends over 14 amino acids. J gave up 5 bases and V 5 bases, and 9 bases lay outside the gene matches. Germline V gene lookup returns CDR1 MNHEY and CDR2 SMNVEV (reference sequence). CDR3 sequence: CASSRGRAVHEQYF. The CDR3 DNA reads as TGTGCCAGCAGTCGCGGGAGAGCTGTCCACGAGCAGTACTTC.

This clonotype has more than one count but fewer than ten. V and J are TRBV19 and TRBJ1-5; D unresolved. The germline gives CDR1 LNHDA, CDR2 SQIVND (reference sequence). The CDR3 spans 14 residues. Trimming took 7 bases from V and 3 from J, leaving 13 bases between them. This CDR3 is CASTTDWNNQPQHF. CDR3 bases: TGTGCCAGTACCACGGACTGGAACAATCAGCCCCAGCATTTT.

This clonotype was seen a few times. This rearrangement joins TRBV6-5 to TRBJ2-7; 10 nucleotides line up with TRBD1. This CDR3 is 14 amino acids long. Germline V lookup: CDR1 MNHEY, CDR2 SVGAGI. V was clipped by 7 bases and J by 6 bases; unmatched bases: 9. The CDR3 spells CASTETGGLVEQYF. The CDR3, as DNA: TGTGCCAGCACCGAGACAGGGGGCTTAGTCGAGCAGTACTTC.

This clonotype was observed a few times. The rearrangement links TRBV7-2 to TRBJ2-5; unclear D gene. The CDR3 contains 15 residues. The V end was cut by 3 bases, the J end by 1 base, with 12 bases between. Germline lookup yields CDR1 SGHTA and CDR2 FQGNSA. DNA of the CDR3: TGTGCCAGCAGCTTCGCTGGGTCCGCCCAAGAGACCCAGTACTTC. Its protein is CASSFAGSAQETQYF.

The chain is built from TRBV12-3 or TRBV12-4 and TRBJ2-7; D is possibly TRBD2 (6 bases). CDR3 size: 12 residues. Between the trimmed V and J ends, which lost 9 bases and 1 base, there was a span of 10 bases. CDR3 sequence: CASRTTSYEQYF. In nucleotides, the CDR3 is TGTGCCAGTAGGACTACGTCCTACGAGCAGTACTTC.

This chain joins TRBV5-6 and TRBJ1-1; the match to TRBD1 covers 8 bases. Trimming cost V 4 bases and J 2 bases; bases outside gene matches: 7. Looked up from germline, CDR1 is SGHDT and CDR2 is YYEEEE. CDR3 length: 15 residues. Written as DNA, the CDR3 is TGTGCCAGCAGCGCTTACAGGGGGGCAAACACTGAAGCTTTCTTT. Translating gives CASSAYRGANTEAFF.

This clonotype was found a few times. This CDR3 is CASSAESWGNTEAFF. In DNA form, the CDR3 reads TGTGCCAGCAGCGCAGAATCATGGGGCAATACTGAAGCTTTCTTT. J is TRBJ1-1 and V is TRBV7-9; D is possibly TRBD1 (5 bases). Germline CDR1 is SEHNR and CDR2 is FQNEAQ (reference sequence). The CDR3 length is 15 residues. V gave up 5 bases and J gave up 5 bases, with 18 bases separating them.

The genes are TRBV28 and TRBJ2-3; D unclear. Germline CDR1 is MDHEN and CDR2 is SYDVKM. This CDR3 spans 12 amino acids. The V end lost 6 bases, the J end lost 6 bases, and 10 bases lay between the germline ends. The CDR3 loop reads CASSRFMDTQYF. The CDR3 nucleotides read TGTGCCAGCAGCCGTTTTATGGATACGCAGTATTTT.

The chain is built from TRBV27 and TRBJ2-2; D could derive from TRBD1 or TRBD2 (6 bases each). Trimming stripped 10 bases from V and 1 base from J, with 13 bases between. The CDR3 runs 14 residues. Germline lookup yields CDR1 MNHEY and CDR2 SMNVEV (reference sequence). DNA for the CDR3: TGTGCCACTTCGGGGGCAGGGAACACCGGGGAGCTGTTTTTT. Its translation: CATSGAGNTGELFF.

This clonotype is a singleton in its sample. The V gene is TRBV7-9, the J gene TRBJ2-1, with no clear D. Deletions cut 3 bases from V and 8 bases from J, with 17 bases between. This CDR3 is 15 amino acids long. CDR1 is SEHNR, CDR2 FQNEAQ, per germline (reference sequence). In DNA, the CDR3 is TGTGCCAGCAGCTTTAGTCATGAGAATCGAGATGAGCAGTTCTTC. Translating it yields CASSFSHENRDEQFF.

This chain uses TRBV12-5 with TRBJ2-1; unclear D gene. Germline V CDR1 and CDR2: LGHNT, FRNRAP. The length of the CDR3 is 13 residues. Trimming shortened V by 5 bases and J by 8 bases, and 13 bases separated the two germline ends. The CDR3 region is CASGPEYSYEQFF. CDR3 DNA: TGTGCTAGTGGTCCGGAGTATTCCTATGAGCAGTTCTTC.

This clonotype was counted between two and nine times. This rearrangement joins TRBV12-3 or TRBV12-4 to TRBJ2-2; possibly TRBD1 for D (6 bases). Trimming took 6 bases from V and 4 from J, leaving 18 bases between them. This CDR3 region has 16 residues. CDR3 bases: TGTGCCAGCAGCTTGGGTCTAACAGGGACCACCGGGGAGCTGTTTTTT. Residues: CASSLGLTGTTGELFF.

This CDR3 reads CASSSPSGRGDNEQFF. DNA of the CDR3: TGTGCCAGCAGCTCACCTAGCGGGAGAGGAGACAATGAGCAGTTCTTC. This sequence joins TRBV5-6 and TRBJ2-1; 10 nucleotides match TRBD2. The V gene end was trimmed by 3 bases and the J gene end by 5 bases; junction bases not matched to a gene: 8. Germline V gene data show CDR1 as SGHDT and CDR2 as YYEEEE. This CDR3 comprises 16 residues.

The CDR3 DNA is TGTGCCAGTAACAGGGCTAGCACAGATACGCAGTATTTT. Translating it yields CASNRASTDTQYF. The V and J genes are TRBV19 and TRBJ2-3; tentative D call: TRBD1 (6 bases). The CDR3 is made up of 13 amino acids. Germline CDR1 reads LNHDA; CDR2 reads SQIVND (reference sequence). Trimming removed 7 bases from V and 0 bases from J, with 8 bases in between.

This clonotype was seen a few times. The gene calls are TRBV12-3 or TRBV12-4 and TRBJ2-1; D remains unclear. The CDR3 is 13 amino acids. V lost 3 bases to trimming and J lost 6 bases, with 9 bases between them. The CDR3: CASSFFVPNEQFF. Here the CDR3 DNA reads TGTGCCAGCAGTTTTTTTGTACCCAATGAGCAGTTCTTC.

This chain joins TRBV6-6 and TRBJ1-1; 9 bases are shared with TRBD1. Germline CDR1 is MNHNY and CDR2 is SVGAGI (reference sequence). The junction had 16 bases not matched to a gene; V was cut back by 4 bases and J by 4 bases. The CDR3 totals 18 residues. The CDR3 reads CASSWAVGTGSRSTEAFF. The CDR3 DNA reads TGTGCCAGCAGTTGGGCTGTAGGGACAGGGTCCAGGAGCACTGAAGCTTTCTTT.

The chain has TRBV4-3 and TRBJ1-5, with D unclear. CDR3 size: 15 residues. V dropped 0 bases and J dropped 1 base, with 7 bases sitting between them. Germline V lookup: CDR1 LGHNA, CDR2 YSLEER. CDR3 protein: CASSQEGGSNQPQHF. CDR3 DNA sequence: TGCGCCAGCAGCCAAGAAGGTGGGAGCAATCAGCCCCAGCATTTT.

The chain links TRBV18 to TRBJ2-7, with a tentative D call TRBD1 (5 bases). V shed 5 bases and J shed 4 bases, with 9 bases lying between them. CDR1 and CDR2 from the germline V gene are KGHSH and LQKENI. The CDR3 consists of 12 residues. The CDR3 protein is CASSTDSYEQYV. CDR3 DNA: TGTGCCAGCTCAACTGACAGTTACGAGCAGTACGTC.

This clonotype was recorded a few times. This chain joins TRBV2 and TRBJ1-2; 9 bases agree with TRBD1. Trimming removed 2 bases from V and 8 bases from J; junction bases left unmatched: 15. Per germline, CDR1 SNHLY and CDR2 FYNNEI. The CDR3 runs to 17 residues. The CDR3 sequence is CASSEMGQGNLLEGYTF. The CDR3 DNA follows: TGTGCCAGCAGTGAAATGGGACAGGGCAACCTACTGGAGGGCTACACCTTC. Complete variable domain (other parts from reference TRBV2 and TRBJ1-2): EPEVTQTPSHQVTQMGQEVILRCVPISNHLYFYWYRQILGQKVEFLVSFYNNEISEKSEIFDDQFSVERPDGSNFTLKIRSTKLEDSAMYFCASSEMGQGNLLEGYTFGSGTRLTVV.

The V call is TRBV15, the J call TRBJ2-7; 10 nucleotides agree with TRBD2. Germline V gene sequence: CDR1 LNHNV, CDR2 YYDKDF (reference sequence). The J segment lost 2 bases and the V segment lost 0 bases, leaving 10 bases of the junction unmatched. The CDR3 is 18 residues long. The CDR3 reads CATSRDPVLAGVPYEQYF. Here the CDR3 DNA reads TGTGCCACCAGCAGAGATCCGGTCCTAGCGGGAGTCCCCTACGAGCAGTACTTC.

This rearrangement joins TRBV7-3 to TRBJ2-3; TRBD2 aligns across 8 bases. The CDR3 runs 15 residues. V trimming: 6 bases; J trimming: 4 bases; junction bases outside the gene matches: 9. Looked up from germline, CDR1 is SGHTA and CDR2 is FQGTGA. This CDR3 reads CASSPSGSPADTQYF. CDR3 nucleotides: TGTGCCAGCAGTCCCAGCGGGAGCCCTGCAGATACGCAGTATTTT.

This clonotype has more than one count but fewer than ten. V usage is TRBV23-1 and J usage is TRBJ2-2; D may be TRBD2 (6 bases). TRBV23-1 is filed as an ORF, its function uncertain. The CDR3 runs to 16 residues. Trimming removed 8 bases at V and 4 bases at J, with 20 bases between. CDR3 in DNA: TGCGCCAGCCCTTATCGCTTAGCGGCTGCCACCGGGGAGCTGTTTTTT. This encodes CASPYRLAAATGELFF.

This clonotype was seen ten or more times. The rearrangement uses TRBV7-2 and TRBJ2-3, with 8 nucleotides matching TRBD1. The J segment lost 3 bases and the V segment lost 3 bases, leaving 2 bases of the junction unmatched. This CDR3 region has 14 residues. Germline V gene sequence: CDR1 SGHTA, CDR2 FQGNSA. CDR3 coding DNA: TGTGCCAGCAGCTTCAGGGGGCAAACAGATACGCAGTATTTT. It codes for CASSFRGQTDTQYF.

There are many counts of this clonotype. This rearrangement joins TRBV7-2 to TRBJ1-2, with D uncertain. Looked up from germline, CDR1 is SGHTA and CDR2 is FQGNSA. The CDR3 length is 13 residues. V was pared by 1 base and J by 8 bases, with 11 bases between. CDR3 sequence: CASSLGELGGYTF. The CDR3 DNA reads TGTGCCAGCAGCTTAGGGGAATTGGGGGGCTACACCTTC.

This sequence joins TRBV24-1 and TRBJ2-5; 11 nucleotides align to TRBD2. The CDR3 is made up of 17 amino acids. CDR1 is KGHDR and CDR2 is SFDVKD in the germline V gene. V dropped 4 bases and J dropped 4; count of bases not matched to a gene: 10. The CDR3 DNA reads TGTGCCACCAGTGACCCCACTAGCGGGAGTATGAGAGAGACCCAGTACTTC. Encoded protein: CATSDPTSGSMRETQYF.

This clonotype came up a few times. V and J are TRBV27 and TRBJ1-1; TRBD1 agrees at 11 bases. The junction had 10 bases not matched to a gene; V was cut back by 5 bases and J by 2 bases. Germline V lookup: CDR1 MNHEY, CDR2 SMNVEV (reference sequence). The length of the CDR3 is 17 residues. The CDR3 loop reads CASSPLGDRGINTEAFF. The CDR3 DNA follows: TGTGCCAGCAGTCCTCTTGGGGACAGGGGGATTAACACTGAAGCTTTCTTT.